One and the same sample provided the 9 T cell receptor beta chains below, sequenced in a study of T cells after yellow fever vaccination. TCRdb re-called the 5' RACE reads through MiXCR, storing one row per CDR3 protein. The table lists a few hundred thousand distinct CDR3 sequences, under 7.5% of them singletons, with approximately 15% in the top ten. The sample here was PBMCs, taken 5 days after the yellow fever booster vaccination. These TCRs come from a man aged 30 to 39 who received the YFV17D yellow fever vaccine.

This clonotype appeared many times. The chain uses TRBV10-3 and TRBJ2-5; 8 bases are a match to TRBD2. Looked up from germline, CDR1 is ENHRY and CDR2 is SYGVKD. The CDR3 spans 15 residues. Trimming cost V 0 bases and J 4 bases; bases outside gene matches: 4. CDR3: CAISESGAGGETQYF. CDR3 nucleotide sequence: TGTGCCATCAGTGAGTCCGGGGCGGGAGGAGAGACCCAGTACTTC.

This clonotype was seen ten or more times. The chain is built from TRBV4-2 and TRBJ1-1, with 8 bases identical to TRBD1. There are 16 residues in the CDR3. Trimming cost V 0 bases and J 1 base; bases outside gene matches: 4. Germline V lookup: CDR1 LGHNA, CDR2 YNFKEQ. The CDR3 bases are TGTGCCAGCAGCCAAGACTTACAGGGGGGGAACACTGAAGCTTTCTTT. Residues: CASSQDLQGGNTEAFF.

This clonotype was observed once. Being one base from a much bigger clone, this may be a read error. The chain's CDR3 is CASSTGDGAYEQYF. The CDR3 DNA follows: TGTGCCAGCAGCACTGGGGACGGTGCCTACGAGCAGTACTTC. V is TRBV7-6 and J is TRBJ2-7; D tentatively reads TRBD1 or TRBD2 (5 bases each). Germline CDR1 is SGHVS and CDR2 is FNYEAQ. The CDR3 extends over 14 amino acids. Trimming removed 5 bases at V and 2 bases at J, with 13 bases between.

This clonotype appeared a few times. V is TRBV6-1 and J is TRBJ2-2, with 7 positions matching TRBD1. Trimming removed 5 bases from V and 4 bases from J; junction bases left unmatched: 4. The CDR3 is 14 amino acids. The germline gives CDR1 MNHNS, CDR2 SASEGT. The CDR3 DNA is TGTGCCAGCAGTAAGACAGGGTTCACCGGGGAGCTGTTTTTT. It encodes CASSKTGFTGELFF.

This chain connects TRBV10-3 to TRBJ2-1; either TRBD1 or TRBD2 may fit D (5 bases each). CDR1 and CDR2 (germline): ENHRY, SYGVKD. Trimming shortened V by 6 bases and J by 2 bases, and 26 bases separated the two germline ends. The CDR3 consists of 19 residues. In nucleotides, the CDR3 is TGTGCCATCAGCTCTTCCGGGACGTCCGGGACCACGACCTACAATGAGCAGTTCTTC. The encoded protein is CAISSSGTSGTTTYNEQFF.

This clonotype was seen many times. The rearrangement uses TRBV6-5 and TRBJ2-5; no firm D call. The CDR3 has 14 residues. Germline V gives CDR1 MNHEY, CDR2 SVGAGI. The V gene lost 4 bases and the J gene lost 2 bases, with 11 bases spanning the gap. In DNA, the CDR3 is TGTGCCAGCAGTTCATCCAGTTATCAAGAGACCCAGTACTTC. Amino acids: CASSSSSYQETQYF.

In this sample, this clonotype turned up a few times. The chain combines TRBV2 with TRBJ2-1, with D perhaps matching TRBD2 (5 bases). V shed 3 bases and J shed 5 bases, with 14 bases lying between them. The CDR3 length is 15 residues. The germline V gene has CDR1 SNHLY and CDR2 FYNNEI. The CDR3 reads CASSDQRLKNNEQFF. As DNA, the CDR3 is TGTGCCAGCAGTGACCAGCGGCTAAAGAACAATGAGCAGTTCTTC.

This clonotype was picked up a small number of times. The rearrangement links TRBV7-2 to TRBJ2-7; D might be TRBD2 (6 bases). The V gene's germline CDR1 is SGHTA and CDR2 FQGNSA. The CDR3 consists of 15 residues. V was pared by 1 base and J by 2 bases, with 12 bases between. CDR3: CASSLVIADAYEQYF. In nucleotides, the CDR3 is TGTGCCAGCAGCTTAGTAATAGCGGATGCCTACGAGCAGTACTTC.

The rearrangement links TRBV23-1 to TRBJ2-7; weak D call: TRBD1 (6 bases). TRBV23-1 is filed as an ORF, its function uncertain. This CDR3 contains 14 residues. V lost 2 bases to trimming and J lost 2 bases, with 10 bases between them. The CDR3 DNA reads as TGCGCCAGCAGTCAAAAGACAGGTACCTACGAGCAGTACTTC. Translating it yields CASSQKTGTYEQYF.